Below, 15 T cell receptor beta chains from the same sample are listed, as sequenced in a study of T cell changes during pregnancy in multiple sclerosis (dated by TCRdb to the late 2010s). The receptor library was made with the immunoSEQ multiplex PCR assay. TCRdb re-hosts the immuneACCESS table, in-frame sequences only. Its copies lack some clones; in the studies checked, an unresolved V gene accounts for under half of them, and the cause for the rest is not known. The sample profile shows roughly 80,000 clones; about 88% of them were found once. Together, the top ten hold around 1.8% of the sample. The sample here was peripheral blood, taken before pregnancy. The receptors come from a female donor with multiple sclerosis, enrolled in a pregnancy study.

The chain recombines TRBV4-3 with TRBJ2-2, with TRBD2 matching over 9 bases. Trimming cost V 0 bases and J 0 bases; bases outside gene matches: 8. CDR1 and CDR2 (germline): LGHNA, YSLEER. This CDR3 contains 19 residues. The CDR3 DNA sequence: TGCGCCAGCAGCCAAGAGTTCAGCGGGGGGCAAACGAACACCGGGGAGCTGTTTTTT. Translating it yields CASSQEFSGGQTNTGELFF.

The chain uses TRBV6-5 and TRBJ1-2; 8 bases are a match to TRBD1. Per the germline V gene, CDR1 is MNHEY and CDR2 is SVGAGI. The CDR3 runs 13 residues. J gave up 6 bases and V 8 bases, and 8 bases lay outside the gene matches. The CDR3 coding sequence is TGTGCCAGCGGCCTAGGGACAGGCCATGGCTACACCTTC. Translating gives CASGLGTGHGYTF.

The gene calls are TRBV4-1 and TRBJ2-7, with a weak D call TRBD2 (5 bases). V was cut by 4 bases and J by 1 base, with 8 bases left in between. Germline CDR1 is MGHRA and CDR2 is YSYEKL. The CDR3 is made up of 13 amino acids. CDR3: CASSPRLSYEQYF. The CDR3 DNA sequence: TGCGCCAGCAGCCCCAGACTATCCTACGAGCAGTACTTC.

The V call is TRBV7-9, the J call TRBJ2-3; TRBD1 is a possible D gene (6 bases). Trimming stripped 1 base from V and 1 base from J, with 18 bases between. In germline, CDR1 is SEHNR, CDR2 FQNEAQ (reference sequence). This CDR3 has 18 amino acids. The CDR3 here is CASSLGWQGYRGTDTQYF. The CDR3 region has the DNA TGTGCCAGCAGCTTAGGGTGGCAGGGGTATCGGGGCACAGATACGCAGTATTTT.

The chain links TRBV6-4 to TRBJ2-1, with 9 positions matching TRBD1. The J segment lost 8 bases and the V segment lost 4 bases, leaving 3 bases of the junction unmatched. Germline V lookup: CDR1 MRHNA, CDR2 SNTAGT. This CDR3 is 13 amino acids long. CDR3 nucleotides: TGTGCCAGCAGTGCCGGGACAGGGTATGAGCAGTTCTTC. Amino acids: CASSAGTGYEQFF.

This chain links TRBV21-1 with TRBJ1-2; TRBD1 is the table's D call, not checked against the DNA. TRBV21-1 is a documented pseudogene. The CDR3 is made up of 13 amino acids. The CDR3 loop reads CASSNRGRRGYTF. The DNA for the CDR3 is TGTGCCAGCAGCAACAGGGGGCGAAGGGGCTACACCTTC.

J is TRBJ2-5 and V is TRBV7-9, with TRBD2 matching over 15 bases. Germline CDR1 and CDR2: SEHNR and FQNEAQ (reference sequence). V dropped 5 bases and J dropped 4; count of bases not matched to a gene: 11. This CDR3 has 18 residues. CDR3 amino acids: CASSPRRGLAGGIETQYF. The CDR3 nucleotides are TGTGCCAGCAGCCCCCGTAGGGGACTAGCGGGGGGAATAGAGACCCAGTACTTC. Using reference TRBV7-9 and TRBJ2-5 for the parts outside the CDR3, the full variable domain is DTGVSQNPRHKITKRGQNVTFRCDPISEHNRLYWYRQTLGQGPEFLTYFQNEAQLEKSRLLSDRFSAERPKGSFSTLEIQRTEQGDSAMYLCASSPRRGLAGGIETQYFGPGTRLLVL.

The rearrangement uses TRBV5-5 and TRBJ1-1, with 7 bases identical to TRBD1. Germline V CDR1 and CDR2: SGHKS, YYEKEE (reference sequence). The CDR3 totals 15 residues. The ends lost 1 base at V and 3 bases at J; junction bases unmatched: 6. The CDR3 is CASSLRGGVHTEAFF. As DNA, the CDR3 is TGTGCCAGCAGCTTGCGAGGGGGCGTGCACACTGAAGCTTTCTTT.

The chain links TRBV6-6 to TRBJ2-1, with 7 bases fitting TRBD1. V was pared by 5 bases and J by 3 bases, with 7 bases of the junction left unmatched. The CDR3 extends over 15 amino acids. CDR1 and CDR2 from the germline V gene are MNHNY and SVGAGI (reference sequence). CDR3 in DNA: TGTGCCAGCAGTCACCGGGACAGACTCTACAATGAGCAGTTCTTC. It encodes CASSHRDRLYNEQFF.

This chain uses TRBV29-1 with TRBJ2-6, with D perhaps matching TRBD1 (5 bases). Trimming removed 5 bases at V and 4 bases at J, with 15 bases between. The CDR3 sequence is 15 residues long. The germline gives CDR1 SQVTM, CDR2 ANQGSEA. The CDR3 loop reads CSVRARGAGANVLTF. CDR3 DNA: TGCAGCGTTCGGGCAAGGGGCGCCGGGGCCAACGTCCTGACTTTC.

The V gene is TRBV2, the J gene TRBJ2-5; maybe TRBD1 (7 bases). The CDR3 runs to 14 residues. Per germline, CDR1 SNHLY and CDR2 FYNNEI. V lost 5 bases, J lost 2 bases, and 12 bases lay in between. The CDR3 protein is CASSRDSGQETQYF. The CDR3 coding sequence is TGTGCCAGCAGTCGGGACAGCGGGCAAGAGACCCAGTACTTC.

A note on this clone: The sample carries other DNA sequences with the same CDR3. This sequence joins TRBV7-6 and TRBJ1-3; unclear D gene. Looked up from germline, CDR1 is SGHVS and CDR2 is FNYEAQ. The V end was cut by 5 bases, the J end by 2 bases, with 4 bases between. This CDR3 is 12 amino acids long. This CDR3 is CASSQTGNTIYF. The CDR3 DNA is TGTGCCAGCAGCCAGACTGGAAACACCATATATTTT.

The chain recombines TRBV7-2 with TRBJ1-1; a possible D gene is TRBD1 (6 bases). CDR1 SGHTA and CDR2 FQGNSA come from the germline V gene. The V and J ends lost 2 bases and 4 bases respectively, with 17 bases between them. CDR3 length: 16 residues. The CDR3 sequence is CASSLLTGRYVTEAFF. The CDR3 DNA sequence: TGTGCCAGCAGCTTACTGACAGGCCGCTATGTCACTGAAGCTTTCTTT.

This chain links TRBV28 with TRBJ1-1; maybe TRBD1 (6 bases). The CDR3 runs to 13 residues. V shed 7 bases and J shed 10 bases, with 19 bases lying between them. Germline V gene lookup returns CDR1 MDHEN and CDR2 SYDVKM. The chain's CDR3 is CASIPSGQGRAFF. The CDR3 DNA reads as TGTGCCAGCATCCCTTCGGGGCAGGGGAGAGCTTTCTTT.

The chain is built from TRBV5-1 and TRBJ1-1; maybe TRBD1 (6 bases). Germline CDR1 and CDR2: SGHRS and YFSETQ. Trimming stripped 2 bases from V and 7 bases from J, with 15 bases between. This CDR3 has 14 residues. In DNA form, the CDR3 reads TGCGCCAGCAGCTTACAGGGCCCTCTCAGTGAAGCTTTCTTT. Amino acids: CASSLQGPLSEAFF.